Below, 29 T cell receptor beta chains from the same sample are listed, as sequenced in a study of cytomegalovirus exposure and HLA in healthy donors. 13 Jbeta primers and 60 Vbeta primers were used for the PCR. Sequencing used immunoSEQ multiplex PCR; TCRdb keeps in-frame clones, though not all of them. Of about 160,000 clones listed, about 75% are singletons. Sequences were obtained from PBMCs. The receptors stem from a man younger than 35 in good health and CMV-seropositive.

The chain has TRBV19 and TRBJ1-1; D might be TRBD1 (6 bases). Germline lookup yields CDR1 LNHDA and CDR2 SQIVND (reference sequence). The CDR3 runs 15 residues. V lost 4 bases and J lost 1, with 13 bases in between. The CDR3 DNA reads as TGTGCCAGTAGTAGGGGGGGCGGACAGAACACTGAAGCTTTCTTT. Translation gives CASSRGGGQNTEAFF.

The rearrangement links TRBV29-1 to TRBJ1-1; no clear D gene. The CDR3 runs to 14 residues. The V and J ends lost 3 bases and 4 bases respectively, with 15 bases between them. CDR1 is SQVTM and CDR2 is ANQGSEA in the germline V gene. CDR3 sequence: CSVDLSGSSTEAFF. The CDR3 DNA is TGCAGCGTTGATCTAAGTGGTTCAAGCACTGAAGCTTTCTTT.

This clone was seen only a few times. Other DNA sequences in the sample encode the same CDR3. The chain is built from TRBV28 and TRBJ1-2, with 10 bases lining up with TRBD1. CDR3 size: 13 residues. V was pared by 3 bases and J by 7 bases, with 2 bases of the junction left unmatched. Germline V gene lookup returns CDR1 MDHEN and CDR2 SYDVKM. The CDR3 region is CASSLTGGSGYTF. CDR3 coding DNA: TGTGCCAGCAGTTTGACAGGGGGCAGTGGCTACACCTTC.

The J gene is TRBJ2-2, the V gene TRBV18, with 7 bases aligning to TRBD1. This CDR3 contains 18 residues. Germline V gene lookup returns CDR1 KGHSH and CDR2 LQKENI. V gave up 3 bases and J gave up 1 base; unmatched junction bases: 11. The CDR3 DNA sequence: TGTGCCAGCTCACCGGACCTTAGACAGGGATGGAACACCGGGGAGCTGTTTTTT. Protein: CASSPDLRQGWNTGELFF.

This rearrangement joins TRBV4-1 to TRBJ2-6; 11 nucleotides align to TRBD1. CDR3 size: 17 residues. CDR1 and CDR2 (germline): MGHRA, YSYEKL. V gave up 4 bases and J gave up 1 base; unmatched junction bases: 3. CDR3 amino acids: CASSPGQGVSGANVLTF. The CDR3 DNA reads as TGCGCCAGCAGCCCGGGACAGGGGGTATCTGGGGCCAACGTCCTGACTTTC.

V is TRBV7-3 and J is TRBJ2-2, with D tentatively TRBD2 (5 bases). Trimming removed 5 bases from V and 4 bases from J, with 8 bases in between. The CDR3 contains 13 residues. CDR1 SGHTA and CDR2 FQGTGA come from the germline V gene. This CDR3 reads CASSPSGTGELFF. DNA of the CDR3: TGTGCCAGCAGCCCGAGCGGCACCGGGGAGCTGTTTTTT. Drawing the rest from reference TRBV7-3 and TRBJ2-2, the complete variable domain is GAGVSQTPSNKVTEKGKYVELRCDPISGHTALYWYRQSLGQGPEFLIYFQGTGAADDSGLPNDRFFAVRPEGSVSTLKIQRTERGDSAVYLCASSPSGTGELFFGEGSRLTVL.

The J gene is TRBJ1-3, the V gene TRBV6-5; tentative D call: TRBD1 (6 bases). With 6 bases removed from V and 3 bases from J, the gap between germline ends came to 15 bases. CDR3 length: 15 amino acids. From germline, CDR1 is MNHEY and CDR2 SVGAGI. The CDR3 DNA follows: TGTGCCAGCAGACCTAACCAGGGGATTGGAAACACCATATATTTT. Its translation is CASRPNQGIGNTIYF.

V is TRBV7-9 and J is TRBJ1-5, with TRBD1 matching 8 bases. Germline values: CDR1 SEHNR, CDR2 FQNEAQ (reference sequence). Trimming took 1 base from V and 5 from J; bases not matched to a gene: 13. The CDR3 has 18 residues. CDR3 in amino acids: CASSLGTGFLGKDQPQHF. As DNA, the CDR3 is TGTGCCAGCAGCTTAGGGACAGGGTTTCTGGGGAAGGATCAGCCCCAGCATTTT.

The chain joins TRBV30 to TRBJ2-3; 8 nucleotides match TRBD1. The CDR3 extends over 12 amino acids. From germline, CDR1 is GTSNPN and CDR2 SVGIG (reference sequence). V was pared by 4 bases and J by 5 bases, with 2 bases of the junction left unmatched. The CDR3: CAWTGGVDTQYF. CDR3 coding DNA: TGTGCCTGGACAGGGGGCGTAGATACGCAGTATTTT.

This chain uses TRBV2 with TRBJ1-4; tentatively, D is TRBD1 (5 bases). Deletions cut 4 bases from V and 0 bases from J, with 12 bases between. CDR3 length: 16 residues. CDR1 and CDR2 (germline): SNHLY, FYNNEI. The CDR3: CASSVDSIATNEKLFF. The CDR3 region has the DNA TGTGCCAGCAGTGTTGACAGTATTGCAACTAATGAAAAACTGTTTTTT. Supplemented by reference TRBV2 and TRBJ1-4, the full variable domain reads EPEVTQTPSHQVTQMGQEVILRCVPISNHLYFYWYRQILGQKVEFLVSFYNNEISEKSEIFDDQFSVERPDGSNFTLKIRSTKLEDSAMYFCASSVDSIATNEKLFFGSGTQLSVL.

CDR3 in amino acids: CASRPTGQQPYNEQFF. As DNA, the CDR3 is TGTGCCAGCAGACCGACAGGACAACAGCCCTACAATGAGCAGTTCTTC. This chain uses TRBV28 with TRBJ2-1, with D maybe TRBD1 (6 bases). Trimming pared 6 bases from V and 2 bases from J, leaving 17 bases between. Germline V gives CDR1 MDHEN, CDR2 SYDVKM. This CDR3 contains 16 residues.

This clone was found a few times. The chain links TRBV28 to TRBJ2-1; 7 bases match TRBD1. The CDR3 spans 14 residues. In germline, CDR1 is MDHEN, CDR2 SYDVKM. V was pared by 0 bases and J by 10 bases, with 6 bases of the junction left unmatched. CDR3 loop: CASSLWWDSREQFF. The CDR3 DNA is TGTGCCAGCAGTTTATGGTGGGACAGTCGGGAGCAGTTCTTC.

This clone was counted a few times. The V gene is TRBV18, the J gene TRBJ1-5; 8 nucleotides line up with TRBD1. The trim removed 5 bases at V and 3 bases at J, leaving 9 bases unmatched. Germline V lookup: CDR1 KGHSH, CDR2 LQKENI. CDR3 length: 16 amino acids. This chain's CDR3 is CASSSTGAGDNQPQHF. CDR3 in DNA: TGTGCCAGCTCATCGACAGGGGCGGGAGACAATCAGCCCCAGCATTTT.

The chain couples TRBV30 to TRBJ1-3; D unresolved. Looked up from germline, CDR1 is GTSNPN and CDR2 is SVGIG (reference sequence). The CDR3 is 15 residues long. V was shortened by 1 base and J by 3 bases, with 13 bases between the two germline ends. The CDR3 protein is CAWSALSRFGNTIYF. The CDR3 DNA is TGTGCCTGGAGTGCCCTCTCCAGGTTTGGAAACACCATATATTTT.

The chain is built from TRBV30 and TRBJ2-7; D unresolved. Trimming removed 5 bases at V and 1 base at J, with 15 bases between. Germline V gene data show CDR1 as GTSNPN and CDR2 as SVGIG (reference sequence). The CDR3 covers 14 residues. DNA of the CDR3: TGTGCCTGGTGCCGGAAGGCAGGATCCTACGAGCAGTACGTC. This sequence encodes CAWCRKAGSYEQYV.

This rearrangement joins TRBV28 to TRBJ2-1, with 7 positions matching TRBD2. The V and J ends lost 6 bases and 0 bases, in that order; junction bases with no gene match: 11. The CDR3 has 17 residues. Germline V gene data show CDR1 as MDHEN and CDR2 as SYDVKM. The chain's CDR3 is CASSPNRGGDSYNEQFF. The DNA of the CDR3 is TGTGCCAGCAGCCCGAATCGTGGGGGGGACTCCTACAATGAGCAGTTCTTC.

This chain connects TRBV29-1 to TRBJ1-2, with 8 bases identical to TRBD1. Per the germline V gene, CDR1 is SQVTM and CDR2 is ANQGSEA. With 7 bases clipped from V and 6 bases from J, the junction kept 4 bases outside the gene matches. This CDR3 is built from 11 residues. The chain's CDR3 is CSGSQGDGYTF. The DNA for the CDR3 is TGCAGCGGATCACAGGGGGATGGCTACACCTTC.

The chain combines TRBV28 with TRBJ1-2; 9 bases align to TRBD1. CDR1 is MDHEN and CDR2 is SYDVKM in the germline V gene. The ends lost 5 bases at V and 4 bases at J; junction bases unmatched: 14. This CDR3 spans 17 amino acids. DNA for the CDR3: TGTGCCAGCAGTCTTACTCGTTCGGGACAGGGCCCCTATGGCTACACCTTC. This encodes CASSLTRSGQGPYGYTF.

The chain employs TRBV6-1 and TRBJ1-1, with 7 bases aligning to TRBD1. Germline V lookup: CDR1 MNHNS, CDR2 SASEGT. V lost 6 bases to trimming and J lost 1 base; unmatched junction nucleotides: 8. CDR3 length: 15 residues. CDR3 sequence: CASRDGTVGNTEAFF. In DNA form, the CDR3 reads TGTGCCAGCAGGGATGGGACAGTCGGGAACACTGAAGCTTTCTTT.

This clone has just one count. The chain employs TRBV4-1 and TRBJ2-5; D perhaps matches TRBD2 (5 bases). Germline CDR1 and CDR2: MGHRA and YSYEKL. The CDR3 contains 13 residues. V lost 4 bases to trimming and J lost 2 bases, with 8 bases between them. The CDR3 region is CASSPGVQETQYF. DNA of the CDR3: TGCGCCAGCAGCCCCGGGGTACAAGAGACCCAGTACTTC.

J is TRBJ2-1 and V is TRBV5-6, with D maybe TRBD2 (5 bases). The CDR3 extends over 15 amino acids. Germline V CDR1 and CDR2: SGHDT, YYEEEE. Trimming left V 4 bases short and J 4 bases short, with 15 bases between. The chain's CDR3 is CASSDMWGDYNEQFF. The CDR3 DNA sequence: TGTGCCAGCAGCGATATGTGGGGAGATTACAATGAGCAGTTCTTC.

The chain couples TRBV5-6 to TRBJ2-3, with 11 positions matching TRBD1. The CDR3 sequence is 16 residues long. The germline CDR1 and CDR2 sequences are SGHDT and YYEEEE. Trimming cost V 2 bases and J 5 bases; bases outside gene matches: 7. The CDR3 here is CASSFAGTGGRDTQYF. The CDR3, as DNA: TGTGCCAGCAGCTTCGCCGGGACAGGGGGAAGAGATACGCAGTATTTT.

This rearrangement joins TRBV28 to TRBJ1-5, with a tentative D call TRBD1 (6 bases). CDR3 size: 14 residues. CDR1 and CDR2 (germline): MDHEN, SYDVKM. V lost 8 bases and J lost 5, with 16 bases in between. The chain's CDR3 is CASSESQGHQPQHF. In nucleotides, the CDR3 is TGTGCCAGCTCTGAATCCCAGGGGCATCAGCCCCAGCATTTT.

The table lists this clone with a count of one. The germline gene is not matched at one end of the junction; a read error may be the cause. The same CDR3 can be traced to other DNA sequences in this sample. The chain recombines TRBV29-1 with TRBJ2-3; D possibly matches TRBD1 or TRBD2 (5 bases each). Germline lookup yields CDR1 SQVTM and CDR2 ANQGSEA. The CDR3 contains 13 residues. The CDR3 reads CSVETGFMDTQYF. CDR3 DNA: TGTAGCGTTGAAACAGGCTTCATGGATACGCAGTATTTT.

This clone was picked up one time. V is TRBV6-5 and J is TRBJ1-5, with 8 bases that match TRBD1. With 6 bases clipped from V and 3 bases from J, the junction kept 7 bases outside the gene matches. Germline CDR1 and CDR2: MNHEY and SVGAGI. The CDR3 has 15 amino acids. The DNA of the CDR3 is TGTGCCAGCAGCCTAGGACAGGGTAACAATCAGCCCCAGCATTTT. Residues: CASSLGQGNNQPQHF.

This clone was picked up a small number of times. This chain links TRBV4-1 with TRBJ2-5; the D gene is possibly TRBD2 (5 bases). The germline V gene encodes CDR1 MGHRA and CDR2 YSYEKL. The germline V and J ends were trimmed by 4 bases and 7 bases, with 25 bases remaining between them. CDR3 length: 17 residues. The CDR3 loop is CASSPTNSQSNIGTQYF. The DNA for the CDR3 is TGCGCCAGCAGCCCGACTAACAGTCAAAGCAATATCGGGACCCAGTACTTC.

The chain employs TRBV14 and TRBJ1-2; 9 bases match TRBD1. The V gene's germline CDR1 is SGHDN and CDR2 FVKESK. The junction had 5 bases not matched to a gene; V was cut back by 5 bases and J by 4 bases. CDR3 length equals 14 residues. The CDR3 spells CASSIGQGSYGYTF. CDR3 DNA: TGTGCCAGCAGCATAGGACAGGGGAGCTATGGCTACACCTTC. The full variable domain, completed using reference TRBV14 and TRBJ1-2, is EAGVTQFPSHSVIEKGQTVTLRCDPISGHDNLYWYRRVMGKEIKFLLHFVKESKQDESGMPNNRFLAERTGGTYSTLKVQPAELEDSGVYFCASSIGQGSYGYTFGSGTRLTVV.

CDR3 residues: CASGRQETQYF. CDR3 nucleotides: TGTGCCAGCGGCCGCCAAGAGACCCAGTACTTC. The rearrangement uses TRBV18 and TRBJ2-5; D unclear. The length of the CDR3 is 11 residues. V lost 8 bases and J 1 base, leaving 5 bases between the germline ends. Germline assignment: CDR1 KGHSH and CDR2 LQKENI.

V is TRBV6-5 and J is TRBJ2-2; D is unclear. This CDR3 region has 12 residues. Germline assignment: CDR1 MNHEY and CDR2 SVGAGI. Trimming cost V 8 bases and J 0 bases, with 4 bases left between them. The CDR3 region is CASSSNTGELFF. The DNA of the CDR3 is TGTGCCAGCTCATCGAACACCGGGGAGCTGTTTTTT.